This T cell receptor beta chain was profiled in a study of cytomegalovirus exposure and HLA in healthy donors. Across the whole study: Earlier, 95 million to 130 million unique TCR beta sequences were recovered from 170 million or so T cells by an analysis.

Study-level findings and limits: As was reported, the classifier diagnosed cytomegalovirus status with high specificity and sensitivity.

The PCR had 60 Vbeta and 13 Jbeta primers. The repertoire was sequenced with immunoSEQ multiplex PCR; TCRdb's copy has only in-frame clones and lacks some. The repertoire includes 140,000 to 150,000 clones, about 73% of them detected once, and under 2.5% sits in the top ten. Germline CDR1 and CDR2: DFQATT and SNEGSKA (reference sequence). V shed 8 bases and J shed 2 bases, with 5 bases lying between them. The CDR3 spans 10 residues. As concerns this clone: Its specificity is unknown.

The clonotype comes from a woman aged 55-75 years in good health and CMV-seropositive. The sequenced sample was PBMCs. The V call is TRBV20-1, the J call TRBJ2-3; the D is unclear. CDR3 nucleotide sequence: TGCAGTTCCCACACAGATACGCAGTATTTT. Protein sequence: CSSHTDTQYF.